Following are 5 T cell receptor beta chains from one sample sequenced in a study of shared clonotypes between healthy human individuals. CD8 cells classed as naive were CD45RO-negative and positively selected for CCR7, excluding terminally differentiated effector memory CD45RA+ cells. Profiling relied on immunoSEQ multiplex PCR, and the TCRdb table lists in-frame clones only, not all of them. The table records over 2,000,000 clones, 85% to 95% of them present only once. The sequencing input was naive CD8+ T cells from PBMCs. The receptors stem from a man aged 18 to 30 in good health. Some clones in this sample may be carry-over from other donors' samples.

V and J are TRBV4-3 and TRBJ1-4, with D tentatively TRBD1 (5 bases). The germline CDR1 and CDR2 sequences are LGHNA and YSLEER. V was shortened by 0 bases and J by 7 bases, with 12 bases between the two germline ends. The CDR3 extends over 15 amino acids. The CDR3, as DNA: TGCGCCAGCAGCCAAGATTCAGGGTCGGGTGAAAAACTGTTTTTT. This encodes CASSQDSGSGEKLFF.

The genes are TRBV29-1 and TRBJ1-5, with 7 bases that match TRBD1. Germline loops: CDR1 SQVTM, CDR2 ANQGSEA. The CDR3 spans 11 residues. V trimming: 6 bases; J trimming: 12 bases; junction bases outside the gene matches: 8. In DNA form, the CDR3 reads TGCAGCGTCCGACAGGGAGCGGTCCAGCATTTT. This sequence encodes CSVRQGAVQHF.

This rearrangement joins TRBV30 to TRBJ2-7; D not certain. The V gene's germline CDR1 is GTSNPN and CDR2 SVGIG (reference sequence). This CDR3 has 13 residues. The V and J ends lost 2 bases and 3 bases respectively, with 11 bases between them. CDR3 nucleotides: TGTGCCTGGAGTCACAGTACTATCTACGAGCAGTACTTC. Translation: CAWSHSTIYEQYF. Full variable domain (remainder filled in from reference TRBV30 and TRBJ2-7): SQTIHQWPATLVQPVGSPLSLECTVEGTSNPNLYWYRQAAGRGLQLLFYSVGIGQISSEVPQNLSASRPQDRQFILSSKKLLLSDSGFYLCAWSHSTIYEQYFGPGTRLTVT.

V usage is TRBV7-9 and J usage is TRBJ2-7, with a possible D match to TRBD2 (5 bases). CDR3 length: 14 amino acids. Germline V lookup: CDR1 SEHNR, CDR2 FQNEAQ (reference sequence). V dropped 5 bases and J dropped 0 bases, with 11 bases sitting between them. The CDR3 loop is CASSGRRSSYEQYF. CDR3 nucleotide sequence: TGTGCCAGCAGCGGGAGACGGAGCTCCTACGAGCAGTACTTC.

This chain joins TRBV19 and TRBJ1-1; maybe TRBD1 (5 bases). Trimming pared 6 bases from V and 3 bases from J, leaving 14 bases between. This CDR3 is 14 amino acids long. Germline V gene lookup returns CDR1 LNHDA and CDR2 SQIVND (reference sequence). CDR3 amino acids: CASRHTEGDTEAFF. The CDR3 DNA reads as TGTGCCAGTAGGCATACGGAAGGGGACACTGAAGCTTTCTTT.